The 22 T cell receptor beta chains below were found in one sample sequenced in a study of identical twins. Using its own MiXCR run on the 5' RACE reads, TCRdb lists one record per CDR3 protein. Of 690,000 or so distinct CDR3 sequences listed, roughly 6.2% are singletons. Sequenced material: naive T cells sorted from blood. The receptors here all came from a man younger than 35 in good health.

This clonotype has ten or more counts. For the CDR3, the DNA is TGTGCCAGCAGTTTCGGACAGTTTGAAGCTTTCTTT. The encoded protein is CASSFGQFEAFF. The chain couples TRBV7-9 to TRBJ1-1; weak D call: TRBD1 (6 bases). Germline V CDR1 and CDR2: SEHNR, FQNEAQ (reference sequence). This CDR3 is built from 12 residues. V lost 6 bases to trimming and J lost 7 bases, with 12 bases between them.

The chain links TRBV20-1 to TRBJ2-1, with D perhaps assigned TRBD1 or TRBD2 (5 bases each). Trimming cost V 5 bases and J 13 bases, with 12 bases left between them. This CDR3 is built from 10 residues. Germline lookup yields CDR1 DFQATT and CDR2 SNEGSKA (reference sequence). The CDR3 sequence: CSALARGQFF. In DNA form, the CDR3 reads TGCAGTGCTCTTGCGAGGGGTCAGTTCTTC.

A few counts support this clonotype. The genes are TRBV6-1 and TRBJ2-2, with 13 bases aligning to TRBD2. This CDR3 is built from 16 residues. Germline V lookup: CDR1 MNHNS, CDR2 SASEGT. V gave up 5 bases and J gave up 5 bases; unmatched junction bases: 5. CDR3 residues: CASSPWTSGSTGELFF. Written as DNA, the CDR3 is TGTGCCAGCAGTCCATGGACTAGCGGGAGTACCGGGGAGCTGTTTTTT.

V is TRBV19 and J is TRBJ1-4; a possible D gene is TRBD1 (5 bases). The length of the CDR3 is 16 residues. Per the germline V gene, CDR1 is LNHDA and CDR2 is SQIVND (reference sequence). V was pared by 3 bases and J by 8 bases, with 19 bases between. The CDR3 coding sequence is TGTGCCAGTAGTATTCCCTCGGGGACTGAGGGGGAAAAACTGTTTTTT. Its protein product is CASSIPSGTEGEKLFF. Full variable domain (remainder filled in from reference TRBV19 and TRBJ1-4): DGGITQSPKYLFRKEGQNVTLSCEQNLNHDAMYWYRQDPGQGLRLIYYSQIVNDFQKGDIAEGYSVSREKKESFPLTVTSAQKNPTAFYLCASSIPSGTEGEKLFFGSGTQLSVL.

The chain has TRBV4-1 and TRBJ1-1; D call uncertain. The V end was cut by 1 base, the J end by 6 bases, with 9 bases between. Germline-derived CDR1 and CDR2 are MGHRA and YSYEKL. CDR3 length: 13 amino acids. The CDR3 region has the DNA TGCGCCAGCAGCCAAGTCGGCTTTCCTGAAGCTTTCTTT. This translates into CASSQVGFPEAFF.

This clonotype was counted ten times or more. The chain is built from TRBV15 and TRBJ2-7; TRBD1 matches at 9 bases. V shed 7 bases and J 1 base; nucleotides not matched to a gene: 5. Germline CDR1 reads LNHNV; CDR2 reads YYDKDF (reference sequence). There are 14 residues in the CDR3. The CDR3 DNA reads TGTGCCACCAATACCGGGACAGGGTCCTACGAGCAGTACTTC. It specifies CATNTGTGSYEQYF.

The table lists this clonotype with a few counts. The chain couples TRBV12-5 to TRBJ2-6; D uncertain. The length of the CDR3 is 16 residues. Germline assignment: CDR1 LGHNT and CDR2 FRNRAP. Trimming pared 2 bases from V and 4 bases from J, leaving 12 bases between. CDR3 protein: CASGLRLGTGANVLTF. The CDR3 bases are TGTGCTAGTGGTTTGAGGTTGGGAACCGGGGCCAACGTCCTGACTTTC. The full variable domain, its missing parts supplied by reference TRBV12-5 and TRBJ2-6, is DARVTQTPRHKVTEMGQEVTMRCQPILGHNTVFWYRQTMMQGLELLAYFRNRAPLDDSGMPKDRFSAEMPDATLATLKIQPSEPRDSAVYFCASGLRLGTGANVLTFGAGSRLTVL.

The J gene is TRBJ2-3, the V gene TRBV6-5, with 14 bases aligning to TRBD2. CDR1 is MNHEY, CDR2 SVGAGI, per germline. The CDR3 loop spans 17 amino acids. Germline trimming cut 0 bases from V and 2 bases from J; bases unmatched to any gene: 1. DNA of the CDR3: TGTGCCAGCAGTTACTCGACTAGCGGGAGGGCCACAGATACGCAGTATTTT. This translates into CASSYSTSGRATDTQYF.

This clonotype showed up many times. This sequence joins TRBV12-3 or TRBV12-4 and TRBJ2-2, with D perhaps TRBD2 (5 bases). The CDR3 consists of 12 residues. Trimming pared 10 bases from V and 3 bases from J, leaving 9 bases between. For the CDR3, the DNA is TGTGCCACGGGAAAGGACACCGGGGAGCTGTTTTTT. Protein: CATGKDTGELFF.

This clonotype was picked up a small number of times. The chain links TRBV29-1 to TRBJ2-5; D is possibly TRBD1 (5 bases). The CDR3 loop spans 12 amino acids. The V end lost 3 bases, the J end lost 7 bases, and 12 bases lay between the germline ends. Germline lookup yields CDR1 SQVTM and CDR2 ANQGSEA. CDR3 coding DNA: TGCAGCGTTGATCCCGACAGCAGGACCCAGTACTTC. Translating it yields CSVDPDSRTQYF. The full variable domain, with the rest looked up from reference TRBV29-1 and TRBJ2-5, is SAVISQKPSRDICQRGTSLTIQCQVDSQVTMMFWYRQQPGQSLTLIATANQGSEATYESGFVIDKFPISRPNLTFSTLTVSNMSPEDSSIYLCSVDPDSRTQYFGPGTRLLVL.

V gene TRBV11-3 combines with J gene TRBJ2-5; maybe TRBD2 (7 bases). CDR1 SGHNT and CDR2 YENEEA come from the germline V gene. Trimming took 1 base from V and 5 from J, leaving 17 bases between them. This CDR3 has 16 amino acids. DNA of the CDR3: TGTGCCAGCAGCTTAGGTCACGGGGGGCCCCTGGAGACCCAGTACTTC. Residues: CASSLGHGGPLETQYF.

This clonotype was seen at least ten times. The chain uses TRBV7-9 and TRBJ2-3; 14 bases agree with TRBD2. V was clipped by 5 bases and J by 5 bases; unmatched bases: 6. CDR1 and CDR2 (germline): SEHNR, FQNEAQ (reference sequence). CDR3 length: 16 amino acids. The CDR3 protein is CASSTRLAGGQDTQYF. The CDR3 DNA follows: TGTGCCAGCAGCACCAGACTAGCGGGAGGGCAAGATACGCAGTATTTT.

The J gene is TRBJ1-3, the V gene TRBV20-1; D remains unclear. V dropped 2 bases and J dropped 4 bases, with 9 bases sitting between them. The germline V gene has CDR1 DFQATT and CDR2 SNEGSKA (reference sequence). CDR3 length equals 13 residues. This chain's CDR3 is CSARPPGGNTIYF. The CDR3 DNA reads TGCAGTGCTAGACCCCCTGGGGGAAACACCATATATTTT.

A few counts support this clonotype. The V gene is TRBV21-1, the J gene TRBJ2-7; no DNA check was done on the table's D call, TRBD1. TRBV21-1 is labeled a pseudogene. This CDR3 has 15 amino acids. CDR3 in amino acids: CASSILGQSSYEQYV. In DNA, the CDR3 is TGTGCCAGCAGCATTCTGGGACAAAGCTCCTACGAGCAGTACGTC.

This clonotype was seen a handful of times. V and J are TRBV2 and TRBJ2-5; perhaps TRBD2 as D (6 bases). The CDR3 contains 13 residues. Germline V lookup: CDR1 SNHLY, CDR2 FYNNEI. V gave up 8 bases and J gave up 9 bases, with 19 bases separating them. The CDR3 sequence: CASLGEDGLPQYF. As DNA, the CDR3 is TGTGCCAGCCTCGGGGAGGACGGACTGCCCCAGTACTTC.

This clonotype has a count of ten or more. The V call is TRBV6-1, the J call TRBJ2-1; D is unresolved. The CDR3 is made up of 14 amino acids. Germline CDR1 is MNHNS and CDR2 is SASEGT. Between the trimmed V and J ends, which lost 5 bases and 4 bases, there was a span of 12 bases. The CDR3 spells CASSPMTPYNEQFF. DNA of the CDR3: TGTGCCAGCAGTCCAATGACACCTTACAATGAGCAGTTCTTC.

The sample holds many counts of this clonotype. The chain combines TRBV5-1 with TRBJ2-1; 8 bases align to TRBD1. This CDR3 comprises 14 residues. V dropped 0 bases and J dropped 9; count of bases not matched to a gene: 5. Germline V CDR1 and CDR2: SGHRS, YFSETQ. DNA for the CDR3: TGCGCCAGCAGCTTGGGGGACAGGTTCGGTGAGCAGTTCTTC. This translates into CASSLGDRFGEQFF.

This clonotype was seen more than once but under ten times. It may be a read error: a sequence one base away is much more abundant. The chain couples TRBV28 to TRBJ2-7; D is ambiguous. The CDR3 has 11 amino acids. V dropped 8 bases and J dropped 5 bases, with 10 bases sitting between them. The V gene's germline CDR1 is MDHEN and CDR2 SYDVKM. The CDR3 loop reads CASASTHEQYF. The CDR3 DNA reads as TGTGCCAGCGCGTCAACGCACGAGCAGTACTTC.

V usage is TRBV24-1 and J usage is TRBJ2-7; 7 nucleotides agree with TRBD1. V lost 4 bases to trimming and J lost 5 bases; unmatched junction nucleotides: 7. Germline V lookup: CDR1 KGHDR, CDR2 SFDVKD. The CDR3 consists of 14 residues. In DNA, the CDR3 is TGTGCCACCAGTGACCCAGGGGGAAGCAACGAGCAGTACTTC. Its translation is CATSDPGGSNEQYF.

This clonotype was detected many times. The V gene is TRBV7-9, the J gene TRBJ2-1; TRBD1 or TRBD2 may be the D gene (5 bases each). Germline V gene sequence: CDR1 SEHNR, CDR2 FQNEAQ (reference sequence). The CDR3 contains 15 residues. V was trimmed by 5 bases and J by 5 bases, leaving 16 bases between them. The CDR3 here is CASSLGARGDNEQFF. The CDR3 DNA follows: TGTGCCAGCAGCCTCGGGGCCCGTGGGGACAATGAGCAGTTCTTC.

V gene TRBV28 combines with J gene TRBJ1-5; D call uncertain. Between the trimmed V and J ends, which lost 6 bases and 0 bases, there was a span of 9 bases. CDR1 and CDR2 (germline): MDHEN, SYDVKM. The CDR3 has 14 amino acids. CDR3 sequence reads: CASSESFSNQPQHF. The CDR3 region has the DNA TGTGCCAGCAGCGAGAGTTTTAGCAATCAGCCCCAGCATTTT.

This clonotype was seen at least ten times. The rearrangement joins TRBV29-1 to TRBJ2-1, with a tentative D call TRBD2 (6 bases). Germline-derived CDR1 and CDR2 are SQVTM and ANQGSEA. The CDR3 is 10 residues long. V gave up 6 bases and J gave up 10 bases, with 10 bases separating them. The CDR3 loop reads CSVSSGEQFF. The CDR3 DNA is TGCAGCGTGAGTAGCGGAGAGCAGTTCTTC.